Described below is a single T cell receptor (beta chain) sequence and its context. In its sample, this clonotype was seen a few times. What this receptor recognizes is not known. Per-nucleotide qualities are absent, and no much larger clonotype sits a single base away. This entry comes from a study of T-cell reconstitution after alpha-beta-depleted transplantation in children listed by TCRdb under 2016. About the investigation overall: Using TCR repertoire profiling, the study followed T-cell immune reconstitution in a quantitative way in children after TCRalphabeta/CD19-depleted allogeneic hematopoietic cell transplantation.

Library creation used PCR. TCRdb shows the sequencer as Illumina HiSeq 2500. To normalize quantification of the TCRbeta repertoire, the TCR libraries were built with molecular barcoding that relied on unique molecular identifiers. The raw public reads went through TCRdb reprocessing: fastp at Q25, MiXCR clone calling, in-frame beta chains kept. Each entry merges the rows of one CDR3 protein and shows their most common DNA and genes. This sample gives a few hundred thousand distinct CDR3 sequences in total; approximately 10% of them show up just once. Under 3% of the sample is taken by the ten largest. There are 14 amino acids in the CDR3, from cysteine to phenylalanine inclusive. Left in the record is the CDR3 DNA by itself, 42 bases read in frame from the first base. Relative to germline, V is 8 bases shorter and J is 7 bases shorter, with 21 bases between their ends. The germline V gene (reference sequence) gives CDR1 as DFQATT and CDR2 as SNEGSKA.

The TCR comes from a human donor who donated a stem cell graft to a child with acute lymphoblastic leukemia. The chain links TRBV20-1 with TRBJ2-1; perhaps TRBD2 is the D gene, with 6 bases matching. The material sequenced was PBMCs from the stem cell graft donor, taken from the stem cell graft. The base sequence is TGCAGTTATGAGACCGGGACTGGGGAAAATGAGCAGTTCTTC. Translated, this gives CSYETGTGENEQFF.